This T cell receptor (beta chain) was sequenced for a study of cytomegalovirus exposure and HLA in healthy donors. Background on the study: Genetic ancestry analysis placed approximately 78% of the 398 donors that were genotyped in the Caucasian-associated cluster.

PCR primers comprised 60 Vbeta and 13 Jbeta primers. The repertoire was sequenced with immunoSEQ multiplex PCR; TCRdb's copy has only in-frame clones and lacks some. The data contain approximately 150,000 clones, around 59% of them singletons. Trimming stripped 1 base from V and 2 bases from J, with 14 bases between. Germline lookup yields CDR1 GTSNPN and CDR2 SVGIG (reference sequence). The CDR3 covers 15 residues. Overall study results and limits: Association of some 18,000 TCR beta sequences with HLA alleles was found at 0.05 false discovery rate in a later analysis. It was shown in a later analysis that HLA-associated TCR beta chains were more clonally expanded than other, equally common chains.

Concerning this clone: As yet, its antigen is unknown.

The rearrangement joins TRBV30 to TRBJ1-2; a weak D match, TRBD1 (5 bases). The source is a male donor in good health and CMV-seronegative. Sequenced: PBMCs. As DNA, the CDR3 is TGTGCCTGGAGTGCCGGGGACTCTTCAAACTATGGCTACACCTTC. Protein sequence: CAWSAGDSSNYGYTF.